The rows below give T cell receptor beta chains drawn from one sample of a study of OX40 agonist ivuxolimab in advanced cancers. The table came from immunoSEQ multiplex PCR; TCRdb's copy has only in-frame clones and leaves some out. This sample has some 74,000 clones, with 88% found just once. Material: CD4+ or CD8+ T cells sorted from blood, obtained in a trial of the OX40 agonist ivuxolimab. The receptor set was obtained from an adult with an advanced solid tumor such as melanoma, head and neck, liver or kidney cancer. CDR3s include the opening cysteine and the closing phenylalanine or tryptophan. A D gene is named only where the DNA matches it firmly. The size field is filled for only some rows; it gives once, few, many or a size class.

abundance	v_gene	j_gene	d_gene	CDR3aa	CDR3nt
.	TRBV5-1	TRBJ1-5	TRBD1	CASSSGQENQPQHF	TGCGCCAGCAGCTCGGGACAGGAGAATCAGCCCCAGCATTTT
.	TRBV18	TRBJ2-3	TRBD1	CASSPLRTGTGTDTQYF	TGTGCCAGCTCACCGCTCCGGACAGGGACGGGCACAGATACGCAGTATTTT
.	TRBV5-1	TRBJ2-5	TRBD2	CASRMGASGRETQYF	TGCGCCAGCAGGATGGGGGCTAGCGGGAGAGAGACCCAGTACTTC
.	TRBV9	TRBJ2-1	TRBD2	CASSVDSGASYNEQFF	TGTGCCAGCAGCGTAGATAGCGGGGCGTCCTACAATGAGCAGTTCTTC
.	TRBV5-6	TRBJ1-3	TRBD1	CASSFGTVRSTIYF	TGTGCCAGCAGCTTTGGGACAGTCCGAAGCACCATATATTTT
.	TRBV30	TRBJ1-1	.	CAWSGTQNTEAFF	TGTGCCTGGAGTGGGACCCAGAACACTGAAGCTTTCTTT
once	TRBV18	TRBJ2-2	TRBD2	CASSPLGRLKPPGELFF	TGTGCCAGCTCACCTCTCGGGAGGCTCAAACCTCCCGGGGAGCTGTTTTTT
.	TRBV11-2	TRBJ2-1	TRBD2	CASSPLTGRAVNEQFF	TGTGCCAGCAGCCCTCTGACCGGGAGGGCCGTGAATGAGCAGTTCTTC
.	TRBV28	TRBJ2-5	.	CASSSRAYRGGETQYF	TGTGCCAGCAGTTCCCGGGCTTATAGGGGGGGGGAGACCCAGTACTTC
.	TRBV2	TRBJ1-2	TRBD1	CASSPDRVAGYTF	TGTGCCAGCAGCCCGGACAGGGTCGCTGGCTACACCTTC
.	TRBV19	TRBJ1-4	TRBD1	CASIRGYRIEKLFF	TGTGCCAGTATCAGGGGGTACCGGATAGAAAAACTGTTTTTT